This T cell receptor beta chain was documented in a study of CD8 T cells in Susac syndrome. Random hexamers were used to reverse transcribe the RNA input (about 0.5 to 1 ug). The TCR beta CDR3 was amplified by immunoSEQ multiplex PCR across 54 Vbeta, 13 Jbeta. TCRdb processed the immunoSEQ multiplex PCR reads anew with MiXCR; each CDR3 protein has one entry. This table has 150,000 to 200,000 distinct CDR3 sequences, approximately 95% appearing once. CD8+ and CD4+ T cells circulating in blood were sequenced for TCR beta. The multiple sclerosis controls were treatment-naive patients affected by stable or active relapsing-remitting disease. The CDR3 length is 11 residues. Trimming took 3 bases from V and 8 from J, leaving 7 bases between them. From germline, CDR1 is LNHNV and CDR2 YYDKDF (reference sequence). A word on this clonotype: Antigen: not known.

The study's findings and limits: The study's TCR sequencing and HLA analysis drew on a certain number of individuals. That number was acknowledged as relatively small.

V and J are TRBV15 and TRBJ1-2; D ambiguous. This TCR derives from a human donor with multiple sclerosis. The sample taken for sequencing was CD8+ T cells from PBMCs. The CDR3 spells CATSSSGGYTF. For the CDR3, the DNA is TGTGCCACCAGCAGTTCTGGAGGCTACACCTTC.